This T cell receptor (beta chain) was recovered during a study of shared clonotypes between healthy human individuals. The table came from immunoSEQ multiplex PCR; TCRdb's copy has only in-frame clones and leaves some out. The sample lists 150,000 to 200,000 clones; just under 95% were seen once. Between the trimmed V and J ends, which lost 4 bases and 2 bases, there was a span of 11 bases. The germline V gene encodes CDR1 MNHEY and CDR2 SMNVEV (reference sequence). This CDR3 region has 14 residues. Sequencing input: naive CD4+ T cells sorted from blood. Documented subset: CD45RA+ positively selected. The chain is built from TRBV27 and TRBJ1-2; no clear D. The source is a woman between 25 and 40 years old in good health. The CDR3 DNA is TGTGCCAGCAGTTCCCGCCGGGGAAACTATGGCTACACCTTC. As protein: CASSSRRGNYGYTF.